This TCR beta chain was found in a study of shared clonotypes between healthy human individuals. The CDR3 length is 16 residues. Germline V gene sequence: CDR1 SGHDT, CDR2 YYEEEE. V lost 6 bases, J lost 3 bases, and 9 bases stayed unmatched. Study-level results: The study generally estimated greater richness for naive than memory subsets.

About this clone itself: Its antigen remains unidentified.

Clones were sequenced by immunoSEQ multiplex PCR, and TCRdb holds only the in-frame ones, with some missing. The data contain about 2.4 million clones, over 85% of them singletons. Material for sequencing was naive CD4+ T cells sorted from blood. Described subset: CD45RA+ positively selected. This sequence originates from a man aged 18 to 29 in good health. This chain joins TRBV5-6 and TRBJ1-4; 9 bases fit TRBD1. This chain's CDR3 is CASTPTGTGSNEKLFF. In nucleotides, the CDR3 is TGTGCCAGCACCCCCACCGGGACAGGGTCTAATGAAAAACTGTTTTTT.